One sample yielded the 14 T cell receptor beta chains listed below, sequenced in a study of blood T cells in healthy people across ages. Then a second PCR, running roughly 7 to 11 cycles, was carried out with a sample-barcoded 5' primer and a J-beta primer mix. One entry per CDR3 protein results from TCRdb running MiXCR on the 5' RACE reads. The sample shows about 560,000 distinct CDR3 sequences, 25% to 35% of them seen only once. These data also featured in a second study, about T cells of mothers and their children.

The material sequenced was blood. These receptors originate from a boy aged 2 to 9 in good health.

The chain's CDR3 is CASSLGHGETQYF. Written as DNA, the CDR3 is TGCGCCAGCAGCTTGGGGCACGGGGAGACCCAGTACTTC. The gene calls are TRBV5-1 and TRBJ2-5; D is ambiguous. Trimming left V 0 bases short and J 5 bases short, with 8 bases between. The CDR3 sequence is 13 residues long. Germline V lookup: CDR1 SGHRS, CDR2 YFSETQ.

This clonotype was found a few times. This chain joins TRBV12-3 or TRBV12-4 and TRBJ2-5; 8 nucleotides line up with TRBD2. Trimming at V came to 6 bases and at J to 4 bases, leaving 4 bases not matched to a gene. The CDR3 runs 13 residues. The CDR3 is CASREAGAETQYF. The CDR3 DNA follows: TGTGCCAGCAGGGAAGCGGGAGCAGAGACCCAGTACTTC.

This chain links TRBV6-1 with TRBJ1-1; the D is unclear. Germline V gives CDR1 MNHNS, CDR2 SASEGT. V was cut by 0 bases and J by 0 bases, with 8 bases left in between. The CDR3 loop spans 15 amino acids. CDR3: CASSEAASLNTEAFF. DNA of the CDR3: TGTGCCAGCAGTGAAGCGGCCAGCTTGAACACTGAAGCTTTCTTT.

As DNA, the CDR3 is TGTGCCAGCAGTTTAGGCGACAGACTGAACACTGAAGCTTTCTTT. It is translated as CASSLGDRLNTEAFF. V is TRBV12-3 or TRBV12-4 and J is TRBJ1-1, with D tentatively TRBD1 (5 bases). The CDR3 covers 15 residues. V was pared by 1 base and J by 0 bases, with 9 bases between.

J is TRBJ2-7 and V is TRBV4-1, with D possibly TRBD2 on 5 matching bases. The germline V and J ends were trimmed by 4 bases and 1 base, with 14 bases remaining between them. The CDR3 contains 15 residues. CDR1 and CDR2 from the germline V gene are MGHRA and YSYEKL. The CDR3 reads CASSPVDGLSYEQYF. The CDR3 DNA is TGCGCCAGCAGCCCGGTAGACGGACTGTCCTACGAGCAGTACTTC.

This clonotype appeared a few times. In DNA form, the CDR3 reads TGTGCCAGCAGTTGCGGCGGGGGATGTCAAGAGACCCAGTACTTC. Protein product: CASSCGGGCQETQYF. The chain joins TRBV12-3 or TRBV12-4 to TRBJ2-5, with 7 bases that match TRBD2. V shed 4 bases and J 2 bases; nucleotides not matched to a gene: 7. The CDR3 contains 15 residues.

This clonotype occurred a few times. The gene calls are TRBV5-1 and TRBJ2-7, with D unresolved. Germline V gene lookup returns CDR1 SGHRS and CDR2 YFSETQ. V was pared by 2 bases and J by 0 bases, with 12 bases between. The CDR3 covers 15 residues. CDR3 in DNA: TGCGCCAGCAGCTTCGGGCGGCCCTCCTCCTACGAGCAGTACTTC. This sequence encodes CASSFGRPSSYEQYF.

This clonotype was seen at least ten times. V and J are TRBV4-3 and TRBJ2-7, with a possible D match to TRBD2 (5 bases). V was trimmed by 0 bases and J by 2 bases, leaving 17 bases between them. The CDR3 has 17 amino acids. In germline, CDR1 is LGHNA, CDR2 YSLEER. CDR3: CASSQDLTATTPYEQYF. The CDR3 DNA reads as TGCGCCAGCAGCCAAGATCTGACGGCGACTACTCCCTACGAGCAGTACTTC.

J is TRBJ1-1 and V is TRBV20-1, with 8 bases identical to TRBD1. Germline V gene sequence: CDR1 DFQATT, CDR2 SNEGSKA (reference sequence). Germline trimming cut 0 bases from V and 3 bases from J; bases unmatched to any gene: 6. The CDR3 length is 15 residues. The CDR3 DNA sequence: TGCAGTGCTAGAGATCTCACAGGGGGGGACACTGAAGCTTTCTTT. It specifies CSARDLTGGDTEAFF.

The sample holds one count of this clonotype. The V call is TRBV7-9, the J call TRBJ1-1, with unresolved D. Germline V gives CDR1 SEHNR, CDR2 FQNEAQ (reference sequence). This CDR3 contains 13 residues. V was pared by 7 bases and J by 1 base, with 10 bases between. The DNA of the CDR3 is TGTGCCAGCAACTTCGGCAAGAACACTGAAGCTTTCTTT. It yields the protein CASNFGKNTEAFF.

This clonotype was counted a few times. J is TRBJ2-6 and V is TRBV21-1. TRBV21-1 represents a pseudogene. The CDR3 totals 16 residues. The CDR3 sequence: CASSKEKRAGANVLTF. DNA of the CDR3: TGTGCCAGCAGCAAAGAGAAGAGGGCTGGGGCCAACGTCCTGACTTTC.

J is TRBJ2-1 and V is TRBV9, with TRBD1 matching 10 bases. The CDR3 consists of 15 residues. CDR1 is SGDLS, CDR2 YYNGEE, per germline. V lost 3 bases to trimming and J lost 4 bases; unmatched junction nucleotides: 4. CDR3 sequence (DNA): TGTGCCAGCAGCGATCGGACAGGGGGGTACAATGAGCAGTTCTTC. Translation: CASSDRTGGYNEQFF.

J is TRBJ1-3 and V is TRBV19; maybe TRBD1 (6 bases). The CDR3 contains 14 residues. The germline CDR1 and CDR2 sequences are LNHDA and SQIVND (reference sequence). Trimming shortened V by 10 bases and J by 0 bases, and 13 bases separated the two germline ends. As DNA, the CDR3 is TGTGCCACCAAGGACAGAAGCTCTGGAAACACCATATATTTT. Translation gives CATKDRSSGNTIYF.

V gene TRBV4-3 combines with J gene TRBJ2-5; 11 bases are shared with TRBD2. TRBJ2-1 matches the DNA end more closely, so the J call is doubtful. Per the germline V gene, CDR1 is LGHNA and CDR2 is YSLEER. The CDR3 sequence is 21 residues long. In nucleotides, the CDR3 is TGCGCCAGCAGCCACCAACGTGGCTTTGCAGAACTAGCGGGGGACCTCAGTGAGCAGTTCTTC. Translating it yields CASSHQRGFAELAGDLSEQFF.